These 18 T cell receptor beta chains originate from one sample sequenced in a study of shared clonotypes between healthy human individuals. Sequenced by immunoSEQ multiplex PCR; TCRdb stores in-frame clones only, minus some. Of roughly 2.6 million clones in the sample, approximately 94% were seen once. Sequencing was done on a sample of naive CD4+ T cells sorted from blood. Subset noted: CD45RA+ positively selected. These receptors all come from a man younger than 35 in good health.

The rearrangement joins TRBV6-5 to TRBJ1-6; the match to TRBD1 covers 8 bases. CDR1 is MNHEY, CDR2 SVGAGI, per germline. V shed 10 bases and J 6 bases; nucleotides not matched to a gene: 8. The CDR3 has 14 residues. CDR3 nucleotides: TGTGCCACCGCGTCGGGACAGGTTAATTCACCCCTCCACTTT. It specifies CATASGQVNSPLHF.

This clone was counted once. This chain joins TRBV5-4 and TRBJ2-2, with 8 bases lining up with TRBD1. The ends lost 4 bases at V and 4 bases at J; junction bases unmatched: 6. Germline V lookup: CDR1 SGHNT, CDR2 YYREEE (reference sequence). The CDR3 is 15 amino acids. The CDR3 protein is CASSRQGAPTGELFF. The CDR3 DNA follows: TGTGCCAGCAGCCGTCAGGGGGCGCCCACCGGGGAGCTGTTTTTT.

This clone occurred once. Here the CDR3 reads CASSDKVLTDTQYF. The CDR3 DNA reads as TGTGCCAGCAGTGATAAAGTGCTCACAGATACGCAGTATTTT. This chain joins TRBV2 and TRBJ2-3, with D uncertain. This CDR3 comprises 14 residues. Germline values: CDR1 SNHLY, CDR2 FYNNEI. Trimming cost V 3 bases and J 2 bases, with 9 bases left between them.

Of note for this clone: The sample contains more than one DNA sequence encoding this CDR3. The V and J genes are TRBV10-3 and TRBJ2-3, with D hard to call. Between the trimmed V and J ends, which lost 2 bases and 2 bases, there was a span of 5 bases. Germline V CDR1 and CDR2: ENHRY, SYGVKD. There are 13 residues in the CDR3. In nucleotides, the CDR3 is TGTGCCATCAGTGAGGGCTACACAGATACGCAGTATTTT. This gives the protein CAISEGYTDTQYF.

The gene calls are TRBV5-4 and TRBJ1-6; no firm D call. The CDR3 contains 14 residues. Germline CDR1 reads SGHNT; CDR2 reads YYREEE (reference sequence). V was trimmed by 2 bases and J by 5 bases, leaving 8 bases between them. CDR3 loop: CASSFWADNSPLHF. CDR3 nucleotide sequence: TGTGCCAGCAGCTTTTGGGCAGATAATTCACCCCTCCACTTT.

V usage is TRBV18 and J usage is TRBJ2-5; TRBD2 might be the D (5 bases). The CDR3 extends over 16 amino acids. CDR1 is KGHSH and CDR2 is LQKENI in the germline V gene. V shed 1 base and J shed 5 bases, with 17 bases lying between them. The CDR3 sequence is CASSPQEGKKRETQYF. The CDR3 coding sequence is TGTGCCAGCTCACCACAAGAGGGTAAAAAGAGGGAGACCCAGTACTTC.

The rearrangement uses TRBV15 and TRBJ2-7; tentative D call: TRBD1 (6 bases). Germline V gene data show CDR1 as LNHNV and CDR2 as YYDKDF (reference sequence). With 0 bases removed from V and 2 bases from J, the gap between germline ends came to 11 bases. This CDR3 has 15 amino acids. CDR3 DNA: TGTGCCACCAGCAGAGAGGGGGCTTTGACCTACGAGCAGTACTTC. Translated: CATSREGALTYEQYF.

CDR3 in amino acids: CASSRGLAGVLGEQFF. The CDR3 nucleotides read TGTGCCAGCAGCCGAGGACTAGCGGGAGTATTGGGTGAGCAGTTCTTC. J is TRBJ2-1 and V is TRBV7-2; 13 bases match TRBD2. V gave up 5 bases and J gave up 9 bases; unmatched junction bases: 10. The CDR3 length is 16 residues. Germline values: CDR1 SGHTA, CDR2 FQGNSA.

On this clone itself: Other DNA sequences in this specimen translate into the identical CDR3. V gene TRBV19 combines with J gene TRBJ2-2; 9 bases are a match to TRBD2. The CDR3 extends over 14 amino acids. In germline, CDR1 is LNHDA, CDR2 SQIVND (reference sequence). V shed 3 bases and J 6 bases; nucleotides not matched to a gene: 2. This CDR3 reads CASSILAGAGELFF. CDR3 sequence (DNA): TGTGCCAGTAGTATTTTAGCGGGAGCCGGGGAGCTGTTTTTT.

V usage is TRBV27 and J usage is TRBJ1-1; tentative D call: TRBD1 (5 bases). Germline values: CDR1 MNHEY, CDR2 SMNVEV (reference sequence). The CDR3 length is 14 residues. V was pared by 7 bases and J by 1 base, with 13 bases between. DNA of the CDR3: TGTGCCAGCATCTCATACGGGGGGAACACTGAAGCTTTCTTT. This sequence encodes CASISYGGNTEAFF.

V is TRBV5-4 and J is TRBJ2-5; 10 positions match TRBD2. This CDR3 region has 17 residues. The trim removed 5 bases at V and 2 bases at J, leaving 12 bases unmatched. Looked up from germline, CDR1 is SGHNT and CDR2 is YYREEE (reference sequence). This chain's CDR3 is CASRRGLAGVGQETQYF. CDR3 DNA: TGTGCCAGCAGAAGGGGGCTAGCGGGAGTGGGGCAAGAGACCCAGTACTTC. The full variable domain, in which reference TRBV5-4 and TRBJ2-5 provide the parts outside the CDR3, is ETGVTQSPTHLIKTRGQQVTLRCSSQSGHNTVSWYQQALGQGPQFIFQYYREEENGRGNFPPRFSGLQFPNYSSELNVNALELDDSALYLCASRRGLAGVGQETQYFGPGTRLLVL.

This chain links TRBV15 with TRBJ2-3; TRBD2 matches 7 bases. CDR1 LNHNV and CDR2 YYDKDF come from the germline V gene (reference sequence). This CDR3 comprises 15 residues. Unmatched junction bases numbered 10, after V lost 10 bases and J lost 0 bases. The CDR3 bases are TGTGCCATCGGCTTTAGCGGGTCTAGCACAGATACGCAGTATTTT. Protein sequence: CAIGFSGSSTDTQYF.

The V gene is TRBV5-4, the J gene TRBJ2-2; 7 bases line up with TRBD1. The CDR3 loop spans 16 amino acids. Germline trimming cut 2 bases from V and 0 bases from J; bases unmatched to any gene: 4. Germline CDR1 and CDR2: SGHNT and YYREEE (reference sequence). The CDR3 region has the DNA TGTGCCAGCAGCTTAGAGGGACAGACGAACACCGGGGAGCTGTTTTTT. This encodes CASSLEGQTNTGELFF.

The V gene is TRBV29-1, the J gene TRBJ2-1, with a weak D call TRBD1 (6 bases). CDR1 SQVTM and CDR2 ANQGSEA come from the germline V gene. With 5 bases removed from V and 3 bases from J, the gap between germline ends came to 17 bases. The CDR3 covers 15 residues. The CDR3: CSVRVYSGHYNEQFF. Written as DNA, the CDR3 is TGCAGCGTTCGTGTCTATTCGGGACACTACAATGAGCAGTTCTTC.

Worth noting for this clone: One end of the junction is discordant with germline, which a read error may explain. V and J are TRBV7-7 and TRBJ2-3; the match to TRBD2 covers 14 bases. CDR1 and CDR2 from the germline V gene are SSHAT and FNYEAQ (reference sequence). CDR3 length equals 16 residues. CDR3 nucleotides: TGTGCTAGCAGCCAAGGACTAGCGGGAGGTGCAGATACGCAGTATTTT. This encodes CASSQGLAGGADTQYF.

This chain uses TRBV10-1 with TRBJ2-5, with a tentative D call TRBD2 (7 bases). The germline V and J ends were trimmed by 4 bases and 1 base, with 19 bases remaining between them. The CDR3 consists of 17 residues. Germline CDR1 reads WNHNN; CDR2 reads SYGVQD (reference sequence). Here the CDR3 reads CASSVTGSRGAQETQYF. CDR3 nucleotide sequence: TGCGCCAGCAGTGTTACTGGATCACGGGGGGCCCAAGAGACCCAGTACTTC.

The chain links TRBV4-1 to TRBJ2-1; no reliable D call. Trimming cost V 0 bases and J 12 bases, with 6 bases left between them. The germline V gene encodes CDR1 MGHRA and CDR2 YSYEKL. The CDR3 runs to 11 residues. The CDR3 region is CASSQDFAQFF. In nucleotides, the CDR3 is TGCGCCAGCAGCCAAGACTTTGCGCAGTTCTTC.

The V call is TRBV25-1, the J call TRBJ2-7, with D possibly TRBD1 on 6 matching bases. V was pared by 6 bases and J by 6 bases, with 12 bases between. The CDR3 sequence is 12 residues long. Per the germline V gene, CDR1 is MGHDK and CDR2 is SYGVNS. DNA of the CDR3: TGTGCCAGCAGCCTAACAGGGATCGAGCAGTACTTC. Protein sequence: CASSLTGIEQYF.